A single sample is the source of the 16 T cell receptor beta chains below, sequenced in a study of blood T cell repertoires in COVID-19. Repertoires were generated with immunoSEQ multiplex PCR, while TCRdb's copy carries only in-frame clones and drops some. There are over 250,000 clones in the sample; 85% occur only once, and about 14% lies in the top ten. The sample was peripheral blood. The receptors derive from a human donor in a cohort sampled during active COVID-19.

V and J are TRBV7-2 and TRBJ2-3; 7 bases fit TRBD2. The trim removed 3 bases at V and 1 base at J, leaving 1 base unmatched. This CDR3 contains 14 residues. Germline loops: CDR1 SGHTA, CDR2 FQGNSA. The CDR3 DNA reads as TGTGCCAGCAGCTTCACTAGCGGCACAGATACGCAGTATTTT. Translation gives CASSFTSGTDTQYF.

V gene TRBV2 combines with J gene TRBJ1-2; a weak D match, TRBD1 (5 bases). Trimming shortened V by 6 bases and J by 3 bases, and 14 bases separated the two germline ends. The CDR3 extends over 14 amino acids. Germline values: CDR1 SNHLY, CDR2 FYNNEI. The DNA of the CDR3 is TGTGCCAGCAGGGCGACCGCGACAGACTATGGCTACACCTTC. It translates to CASRATATDYGYTF. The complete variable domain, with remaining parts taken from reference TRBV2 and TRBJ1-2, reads EPEVTQTPSHQVTQMGQEVILRCVPISNHLYFYWYRQILGQKVEFLVSFYNNEISEKSEIFDDQFSVERPDGSNFTLKIRSTKLEDSAMYFCASRATATDYGYTFGSGTRLTVV.

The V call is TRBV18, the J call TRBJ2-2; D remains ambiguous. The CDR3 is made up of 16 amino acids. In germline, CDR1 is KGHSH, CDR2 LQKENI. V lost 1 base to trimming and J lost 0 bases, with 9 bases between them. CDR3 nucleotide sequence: TGTGCCAGCTCACCACTTCCGGTAACGAACACCGGGGAGCTGTTTTTT. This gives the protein CASSPLPVTNTGELFF.

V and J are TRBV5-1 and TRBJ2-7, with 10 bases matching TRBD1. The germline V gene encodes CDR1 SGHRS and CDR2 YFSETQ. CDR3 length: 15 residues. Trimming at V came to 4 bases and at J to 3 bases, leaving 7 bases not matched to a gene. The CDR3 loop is CASSRGQGGHYEQYF. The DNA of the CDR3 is TGCGCCAGCAGCCGAGGACAGGGGGGCCACTACGAGCAGTACTTC.

This chain's CDR3 is CASSFTGGRSYNEQFF. The CDR3 coding sequence is TGTGCCAGCAGTTTCACAGGGGGCAGGTCCTACAATGAGCAGTTCTTC. The chain uses TRBV28 and TRBJ2-1; TRBD1 matches at 9 bases. CDR3 length equals 16 residues. Trimming at V came to 3 bases and at J to 1 base, leaving 4 bases not matched to a gene. Per the germline V gene, CDR1 is MDHEN and CDR2 is SYDVKM.

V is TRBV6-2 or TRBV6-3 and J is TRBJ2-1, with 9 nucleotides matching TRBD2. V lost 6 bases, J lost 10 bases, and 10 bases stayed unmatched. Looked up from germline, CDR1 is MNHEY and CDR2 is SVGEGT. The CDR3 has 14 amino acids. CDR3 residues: CASSTGGRGGEQFF. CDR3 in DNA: TGTGCCAGCAGCACGGGCGGGAGGGGAGGCGAGCAGTTCTTC.

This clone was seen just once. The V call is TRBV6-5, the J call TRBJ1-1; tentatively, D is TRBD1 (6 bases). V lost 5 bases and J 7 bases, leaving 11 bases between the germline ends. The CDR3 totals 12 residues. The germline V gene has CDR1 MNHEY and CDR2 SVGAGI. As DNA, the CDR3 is TGTGCCAGCAGTCTACAGGGATTTGAAGCTTTCTTT. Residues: CASSLQGFEAFF.

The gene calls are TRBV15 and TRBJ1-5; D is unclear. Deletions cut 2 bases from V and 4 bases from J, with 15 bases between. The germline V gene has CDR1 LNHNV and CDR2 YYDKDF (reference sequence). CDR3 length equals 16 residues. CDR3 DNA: TGTGCCACCAGCAGACGGCGGGGTTCGGGAAATCAGCCCCAGCATTTT. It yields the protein CATSRRRGSGNQPQHF.

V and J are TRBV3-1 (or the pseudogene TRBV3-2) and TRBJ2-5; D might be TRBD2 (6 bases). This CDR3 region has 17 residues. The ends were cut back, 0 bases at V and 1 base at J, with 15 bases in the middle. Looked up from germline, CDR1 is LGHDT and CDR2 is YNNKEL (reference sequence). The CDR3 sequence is CASSQDGISGFQETQYF. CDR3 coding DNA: TGTGCCAGCAGCCAAGATGGTATTAGCGGCTTCCAAGAGACCCAGTACTTC.

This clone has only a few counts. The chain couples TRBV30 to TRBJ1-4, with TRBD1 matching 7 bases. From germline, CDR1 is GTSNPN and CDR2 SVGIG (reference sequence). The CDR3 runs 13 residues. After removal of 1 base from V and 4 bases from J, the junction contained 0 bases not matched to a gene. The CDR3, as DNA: TGTGCCTGGAGTGCAGGGGGTAATGAAAAACTGTTTTTT. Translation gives CAWSAGGNEKLFF.

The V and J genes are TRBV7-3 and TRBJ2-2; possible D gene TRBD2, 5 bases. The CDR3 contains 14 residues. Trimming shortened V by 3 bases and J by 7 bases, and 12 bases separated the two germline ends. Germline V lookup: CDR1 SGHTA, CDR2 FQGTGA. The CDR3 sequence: CASSFGESNGELFF. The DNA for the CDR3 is TGTGCCAGCAGCTTCGGGGAGTCCAACGGGGAGCTGTTTTTT. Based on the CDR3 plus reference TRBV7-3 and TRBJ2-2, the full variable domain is GAGVSQTPSNKVTEKGKYVELRCDPISGHTALYWYRQSLGQGPEFLIYFQGTGAADDSGLPNDRFFAVRPEGSVSTLKIQRTERGDSAVYLCASSFGESNGELFFGEGSRLTVL.

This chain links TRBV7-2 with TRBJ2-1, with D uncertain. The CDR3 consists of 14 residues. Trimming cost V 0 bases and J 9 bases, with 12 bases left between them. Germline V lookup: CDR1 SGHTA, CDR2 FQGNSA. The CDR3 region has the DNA TGTGCCAGCAGCTTAGCAGAGAGAAATCCTGAGCAGTTCTTC. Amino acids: CASSLAERNPEQFF.

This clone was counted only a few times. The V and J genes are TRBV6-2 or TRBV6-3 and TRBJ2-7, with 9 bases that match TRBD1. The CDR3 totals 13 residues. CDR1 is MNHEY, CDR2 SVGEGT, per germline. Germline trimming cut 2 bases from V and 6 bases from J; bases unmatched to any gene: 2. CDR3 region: CASSYRDRAEQYF. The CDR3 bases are TGTGCCAGCAGTTACAGGGACAGGGCCGAGCAGTACTTC.

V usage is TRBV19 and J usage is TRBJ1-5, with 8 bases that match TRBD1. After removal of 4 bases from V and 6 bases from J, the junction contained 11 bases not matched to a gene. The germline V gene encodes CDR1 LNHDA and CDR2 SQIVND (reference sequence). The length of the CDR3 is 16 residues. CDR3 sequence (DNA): TGTGCCAGTAGTAGACGAGAGACAGGGGTCAGTCAGCCCCAGCATTTT. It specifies CASSRRETGVSQPQHF.

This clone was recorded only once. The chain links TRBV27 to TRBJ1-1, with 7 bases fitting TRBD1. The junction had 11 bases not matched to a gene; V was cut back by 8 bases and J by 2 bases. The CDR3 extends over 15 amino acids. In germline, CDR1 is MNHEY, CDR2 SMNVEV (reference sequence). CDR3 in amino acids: CASWDSSKSNTEAFF. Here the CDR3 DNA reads TGTGCCAGCTGGGACAGCTCCAAGTCTAACACTGAAGCTTTCTTT.

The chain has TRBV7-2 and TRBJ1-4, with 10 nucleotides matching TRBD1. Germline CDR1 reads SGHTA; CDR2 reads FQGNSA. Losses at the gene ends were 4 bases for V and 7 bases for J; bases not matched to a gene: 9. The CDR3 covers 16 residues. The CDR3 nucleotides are TGTGCCAGCAGCTCCGCCGGGACAGGGGAGTTTGAAAAACTGTTTTTT. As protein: CASSSAGTGEFEKLFF. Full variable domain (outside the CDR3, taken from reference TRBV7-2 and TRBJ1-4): GAGVSQSPSNKVTEKGKDVELRCDPISGHTALYWYRQSLGQGLEFLIYFQGNSAPDKSGLPSDRFSAERTGGSVSTLTIQRTQQEDSAVYLCASSSAGTGEFEKLFFGSGTQLSVL.